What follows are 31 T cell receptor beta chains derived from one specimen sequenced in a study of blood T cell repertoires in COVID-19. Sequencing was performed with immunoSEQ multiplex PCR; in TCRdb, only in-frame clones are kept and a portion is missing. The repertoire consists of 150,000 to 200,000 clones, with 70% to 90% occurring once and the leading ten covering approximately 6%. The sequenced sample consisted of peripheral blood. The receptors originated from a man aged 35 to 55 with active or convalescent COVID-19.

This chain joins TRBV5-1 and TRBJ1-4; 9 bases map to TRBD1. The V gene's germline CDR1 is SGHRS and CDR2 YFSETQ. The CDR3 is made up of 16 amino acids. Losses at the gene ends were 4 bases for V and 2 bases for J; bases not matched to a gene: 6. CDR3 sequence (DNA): TGCGCCAGCAGCCAGGGACAGGGAAGGACTAATGAAAAACTGTTTTTT. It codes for CASSQGQGRTNEKLFF.

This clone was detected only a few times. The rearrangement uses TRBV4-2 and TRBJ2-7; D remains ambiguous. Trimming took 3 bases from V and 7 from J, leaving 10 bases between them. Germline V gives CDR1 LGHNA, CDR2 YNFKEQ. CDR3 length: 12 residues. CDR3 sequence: CASSHPGGEQYF. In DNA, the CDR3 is TGTGCCAGCAGCCACCCCGGCGGAGAGCAGTACTTC.

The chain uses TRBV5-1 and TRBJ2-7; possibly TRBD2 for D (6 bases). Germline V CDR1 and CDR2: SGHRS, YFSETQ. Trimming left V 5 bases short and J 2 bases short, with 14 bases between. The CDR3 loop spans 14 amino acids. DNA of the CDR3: TGCGCCAGCAGGCCGGGGGTCCAAACCTACGAGCAGTACTTC. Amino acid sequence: CASRPGVQTYEQYF.

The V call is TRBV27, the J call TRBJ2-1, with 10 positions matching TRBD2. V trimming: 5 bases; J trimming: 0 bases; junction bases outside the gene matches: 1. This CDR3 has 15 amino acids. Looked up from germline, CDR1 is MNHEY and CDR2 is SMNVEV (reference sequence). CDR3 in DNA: TGTGCCAGCAGTCCTAGCGGGAGCTCCTACAATGAGCAGTTCTTC. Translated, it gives CASSPSGSSYNEQFF.

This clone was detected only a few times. The CDR3 bases are TGTGCCAGCAGTGTTTACGGGACAGGGCTAACCGGGGAGCTGTTTTTT. Amino acid sequence: CASSVYGTGLTGELFF. The chain combines TRBV6-1 with TRBJ2-2; 9 bases agree with TRBD1. CDR3 length: 16 amino acids. Trimming cost V 4 bases and J 5 bases; bases outside gene matches: 8. CDR1 MNHNS and CDR2 SASEGT come from the germline V gene.

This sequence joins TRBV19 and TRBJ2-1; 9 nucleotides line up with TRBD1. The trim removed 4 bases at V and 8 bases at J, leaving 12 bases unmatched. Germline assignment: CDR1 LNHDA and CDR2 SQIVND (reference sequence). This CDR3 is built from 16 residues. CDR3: CASSTSSGTGKDEQFF. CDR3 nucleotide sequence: TGTGCCAGTAGTACCTCGTCCGGGACAGGGAAGGATGAGCAGTTCTTC. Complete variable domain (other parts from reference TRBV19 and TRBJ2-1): DGGITQSPKYLFRKEGQNVTLSCEQNLNHDAMYWYRQDPGQGLRLIYYSQIVNDFQKGDIAEGYSVSREKKESFPLTVTSAQKNPTAFYLCASSTSSGTGKDEQFFGPGTRLTVL.

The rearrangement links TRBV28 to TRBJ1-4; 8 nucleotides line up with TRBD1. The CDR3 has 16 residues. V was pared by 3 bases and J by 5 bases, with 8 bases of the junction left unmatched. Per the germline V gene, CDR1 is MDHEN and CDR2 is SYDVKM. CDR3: CASSFTAGGFNEKLFF. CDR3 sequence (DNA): TGTGCCAGCAGTTTTACGGCAGGGGGCTTCAATGAAAAACTGTTTTTT.

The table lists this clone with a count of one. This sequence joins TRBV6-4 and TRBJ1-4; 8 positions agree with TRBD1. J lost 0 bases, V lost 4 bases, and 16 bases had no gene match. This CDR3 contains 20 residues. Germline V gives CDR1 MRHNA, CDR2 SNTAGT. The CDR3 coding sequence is TGTGCCAGCAGTGGCCCCTTGTCCCGGACAGGGCGCACAACTAATGAAAAACTGTTTTTT. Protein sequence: CASSGPLSRTGRTTNEKLFF.

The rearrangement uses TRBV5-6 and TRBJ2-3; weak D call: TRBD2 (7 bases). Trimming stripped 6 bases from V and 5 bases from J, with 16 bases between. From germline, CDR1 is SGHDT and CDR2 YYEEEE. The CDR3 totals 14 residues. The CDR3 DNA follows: TGTGCCAGCATGAGACGGGGGGCAAAAGATACGCAGTATTTT. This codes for CASMRRGAKDTQYF.

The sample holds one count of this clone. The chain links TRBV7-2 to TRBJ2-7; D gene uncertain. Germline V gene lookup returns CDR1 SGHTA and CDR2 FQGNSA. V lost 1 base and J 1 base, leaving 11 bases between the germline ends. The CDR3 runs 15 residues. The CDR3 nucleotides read TGTGCCAGCAGCTTAGTGGCCAGGTCATCCTACGAGCAGTACTTC. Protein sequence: CASSLVARSSYEQYF.

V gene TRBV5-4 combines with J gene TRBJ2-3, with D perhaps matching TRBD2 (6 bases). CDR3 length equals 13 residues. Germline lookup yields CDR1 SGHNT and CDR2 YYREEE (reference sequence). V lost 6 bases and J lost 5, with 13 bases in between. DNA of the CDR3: TGTGCCAGCACTCTTGAGGGAGGAGATACGCAGTATTTT. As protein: CASTLEGGDTQYF. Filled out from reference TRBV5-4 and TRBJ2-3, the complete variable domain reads ETGVTQSPTHLIKTRGQQVTLRCSSQSGHNTVSWYQQALGQGPQFIFQYYREEENGRGNFPPRFSGLQFPNYSSELNVNALELDDSALYLCASTLEGGDTQYFGPGTRLTVL.

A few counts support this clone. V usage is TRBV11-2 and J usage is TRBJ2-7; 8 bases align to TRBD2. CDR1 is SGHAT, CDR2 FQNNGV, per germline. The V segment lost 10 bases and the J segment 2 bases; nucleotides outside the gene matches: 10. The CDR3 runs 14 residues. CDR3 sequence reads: CATAPSGRAYEQYF. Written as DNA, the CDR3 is TGTGCCACCGCGCCCAGCGGGAGAGCCTACGAGCAGTACTTC.

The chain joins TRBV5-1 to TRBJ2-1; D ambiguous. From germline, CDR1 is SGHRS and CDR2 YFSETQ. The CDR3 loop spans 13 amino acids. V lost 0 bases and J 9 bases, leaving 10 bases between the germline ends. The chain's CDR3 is CASSLVLESEQFF. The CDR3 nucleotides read TGCGCCAGCAGCTTGGTTCTCGAGAGTGAGCAGTTCTTC.

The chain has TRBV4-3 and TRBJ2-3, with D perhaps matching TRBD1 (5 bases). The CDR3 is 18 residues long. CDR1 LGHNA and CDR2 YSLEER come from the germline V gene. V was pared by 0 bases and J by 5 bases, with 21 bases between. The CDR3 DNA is TGCGCCAGCAGCCAAGATCCGGCCACGTCCTTTACAGGAGATACGCAGTATTTT. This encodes CASSQDPATSFTGDTQYF.

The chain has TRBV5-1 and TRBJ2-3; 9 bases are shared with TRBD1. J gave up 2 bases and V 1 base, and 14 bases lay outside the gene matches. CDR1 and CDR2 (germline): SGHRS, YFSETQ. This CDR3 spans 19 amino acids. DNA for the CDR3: TGCGCCAGCAGCTTGAATTACGGGCCGGGACAGGGAGTCACAGATACGCAGTATTTT. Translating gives CASSLNYGPGQGVTDTQYF.

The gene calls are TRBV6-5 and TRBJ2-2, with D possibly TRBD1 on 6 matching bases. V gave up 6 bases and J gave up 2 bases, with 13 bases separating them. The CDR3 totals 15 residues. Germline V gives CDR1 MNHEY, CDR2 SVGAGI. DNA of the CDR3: TGTGCCAGCAGCCTAACAGGGAGAAACACCGGGGAGCTGTTTTTT. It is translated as CASSLTGRNTGELFF.

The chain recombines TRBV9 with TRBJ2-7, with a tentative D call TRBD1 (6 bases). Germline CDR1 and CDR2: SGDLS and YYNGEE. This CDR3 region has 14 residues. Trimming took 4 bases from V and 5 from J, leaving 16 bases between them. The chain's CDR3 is CASSLRDTRHEQYF. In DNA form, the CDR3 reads TGTGCCAGCAGCCTCCGGGACACCCGACACGAGCAGTACTTC.

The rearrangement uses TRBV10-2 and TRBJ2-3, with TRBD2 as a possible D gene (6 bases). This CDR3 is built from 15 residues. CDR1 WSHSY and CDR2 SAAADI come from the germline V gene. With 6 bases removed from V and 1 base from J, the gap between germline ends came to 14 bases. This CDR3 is CASREGQGRTDTQYF. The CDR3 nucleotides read TGCGCCAGCAGGGAGGGGCAGGGTCGCACAGATACGCAGTATTTT.

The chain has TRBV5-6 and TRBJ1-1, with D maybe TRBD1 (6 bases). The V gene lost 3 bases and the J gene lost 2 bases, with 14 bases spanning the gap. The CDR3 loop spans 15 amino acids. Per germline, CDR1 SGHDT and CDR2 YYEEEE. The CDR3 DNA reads TGTGCCAGCAGCTGGGGGGGACACGCCAACACTGAAGCTTTCTTT. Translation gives CASSWGGHANTEAFF.

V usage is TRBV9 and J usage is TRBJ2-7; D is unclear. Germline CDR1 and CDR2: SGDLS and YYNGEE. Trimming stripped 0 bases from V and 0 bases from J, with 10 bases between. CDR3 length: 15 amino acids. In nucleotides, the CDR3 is TGTGCCAGCAGCGTAGATAACAGACCCTCCTACGAGCAGTACTTC. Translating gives CASSVDNRPSYEQYF.

The CDR3 sequence is CASRTTGGGTLEQYF. DNA for the CDR3: TGTGCCAGCAGAACCACAGGGGGCGGGACTTTGGAGCAGTACTTC. V usage is TRBV28 and J usage is TRBJ2-7, with 9 bases that match TRBD1. CDR3 size: 15 residues. CDR1 is MDHEN, CDR2 SYDVKM, per germline. The V and J ends lost 6 bases and 7 bases, in that order; junction bases with no gene match: 13. The whole variable domain, remainder taken from reference TRBV28 and TRBJ2-7, is DVKVTQSSRYLVKRTGEKVFLECVQDMDHENMFWYRQDPGLGLRLIYFSYDVKMKEKGDIPEGYSVSREKKERFSLILESASTNQTSMYLCASRTTGGGTLEQYFGPGTRLTVT.

The CDR3 sequence: CASSLFGRTGINEQFF. Written as DNA, the CDR3 is TGTGCCAGCAGTTTATTTGGTAGGACAGGTATCAATGAGCAGTTCTTC. The chain joins TRBV27 to TRBJ2-1; 7 nucleotides line up with TRBD1. The CDR3 is 16 amino acids. Trimming removed 1 base from V and 6 bases from J; junction bases left unmatched: 9. The germline CDR1 and CDR2 sequences are MNHEY and SMNVEV (reference sequence).

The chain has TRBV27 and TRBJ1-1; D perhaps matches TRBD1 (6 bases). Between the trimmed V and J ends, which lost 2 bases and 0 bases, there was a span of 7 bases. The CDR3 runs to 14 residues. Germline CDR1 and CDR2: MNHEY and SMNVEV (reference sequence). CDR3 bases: TGTGCCAGCAGTTTAACAGGGATGAACACTGAAGCTTTCTTT. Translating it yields CASSLTGMNTEAFF.

The CDR3 coding sequence is TGTGCCAGCAGTGAGCGACTGGACAGGGATGAGCGACAGAAAAAAGCTTTCTTT. Its translation: CASSERLDRDERQKKAFF. J is TRBJ1-1 and V is TRBV2; 8 bases fit TRBD1. Per the germline V gene, CDR1 is SNHLY and CDR2 is FYNNEI. After removal of 3 bases from V and 9 bases from J, the junction contained 21 bases not matched to a gene. The CDR3 totals 18 residues.

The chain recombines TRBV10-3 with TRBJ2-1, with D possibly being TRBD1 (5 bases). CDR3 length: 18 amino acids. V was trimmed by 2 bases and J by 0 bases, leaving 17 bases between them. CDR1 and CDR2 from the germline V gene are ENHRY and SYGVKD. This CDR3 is CAISENPQDPSSYNEQFF. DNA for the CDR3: TGTGCCATCAGTGAGAACCCACAGGACCCAAGCTCCTACAATGAGCAGTTCTTC.

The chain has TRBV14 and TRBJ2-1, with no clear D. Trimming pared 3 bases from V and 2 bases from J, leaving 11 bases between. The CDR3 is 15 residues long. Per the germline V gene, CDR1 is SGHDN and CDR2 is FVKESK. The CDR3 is CASSHERSAYNEQFF. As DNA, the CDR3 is TGTGCCAGCAGCCACGAAAGGAGTGCCTACAATGAGCAGTTCTTC.

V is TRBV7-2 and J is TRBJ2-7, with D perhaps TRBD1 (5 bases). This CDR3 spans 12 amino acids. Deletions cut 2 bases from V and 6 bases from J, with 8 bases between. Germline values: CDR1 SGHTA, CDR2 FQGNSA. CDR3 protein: CASSLLRGEQYF. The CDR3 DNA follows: TGTGCCAGCAGCTTATTAAGGGGCGAGCAGTACTTC.

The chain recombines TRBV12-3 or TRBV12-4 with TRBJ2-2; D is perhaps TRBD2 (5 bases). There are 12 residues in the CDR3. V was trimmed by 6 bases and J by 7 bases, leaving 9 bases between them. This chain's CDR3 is CASSLGLGELFF. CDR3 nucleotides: TGTGCCAGCAGCCTAGGACTCGGGGAGCTGTTTTTT.

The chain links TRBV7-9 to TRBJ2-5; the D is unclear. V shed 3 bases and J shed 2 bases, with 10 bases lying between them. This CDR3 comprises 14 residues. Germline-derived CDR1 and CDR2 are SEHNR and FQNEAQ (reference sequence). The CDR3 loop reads CASSFTGFQETQYF. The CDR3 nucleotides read TGTGCCAGCAGCTTCACCGGGTTTCAAGAGACCCAGTACTTC.

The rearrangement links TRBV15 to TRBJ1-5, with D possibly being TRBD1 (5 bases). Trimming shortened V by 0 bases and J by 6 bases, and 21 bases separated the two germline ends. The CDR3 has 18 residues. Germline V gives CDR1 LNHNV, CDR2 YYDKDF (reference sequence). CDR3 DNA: TGTGCCACCAGCAGAGATAGGGGAGGGCAGGGTTTCTTTCAGCCCCAGCATTTT. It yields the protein CATSRDRGGQGFFQPQHF.

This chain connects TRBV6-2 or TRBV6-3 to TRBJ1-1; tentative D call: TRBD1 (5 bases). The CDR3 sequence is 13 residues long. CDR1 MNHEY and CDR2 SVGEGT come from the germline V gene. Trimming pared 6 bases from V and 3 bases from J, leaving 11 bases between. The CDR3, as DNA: TGTGCCAGCAGCCCGGACACGTACACTGAAGCTTTCTTT. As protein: CASSPDTYTEAFF.